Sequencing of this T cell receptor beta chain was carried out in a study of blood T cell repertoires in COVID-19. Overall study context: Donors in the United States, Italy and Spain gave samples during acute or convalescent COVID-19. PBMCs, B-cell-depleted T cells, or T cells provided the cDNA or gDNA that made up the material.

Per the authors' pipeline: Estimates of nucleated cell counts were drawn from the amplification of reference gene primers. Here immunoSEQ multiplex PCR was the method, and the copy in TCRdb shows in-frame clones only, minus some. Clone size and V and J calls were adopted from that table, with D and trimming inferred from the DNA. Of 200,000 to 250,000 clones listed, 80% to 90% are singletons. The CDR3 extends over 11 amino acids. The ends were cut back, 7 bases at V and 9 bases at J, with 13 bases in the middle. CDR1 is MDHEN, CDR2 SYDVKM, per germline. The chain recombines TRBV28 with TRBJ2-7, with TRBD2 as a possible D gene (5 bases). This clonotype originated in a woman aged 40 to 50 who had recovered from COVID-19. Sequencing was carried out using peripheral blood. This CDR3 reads CASTVERTQYF. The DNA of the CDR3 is TGTGCCAGCACGGTGGAGCGGACGCAGTACTTC.